The present T cell receptor (beta chain) was sequenced within a study of early T cells in non-severe SARS-CoV-2 infection. TCRdb recomputed calls from the 5' RACE reads with MiXCR, one row per CDR3 protein. Altogether fewer than 55,000 distinct CDR3 sequences are present, approximately 4% being singletons, with the ten largest covering roughly 3%. The CDR3 is 16 residues long. Germline V lookup: CDR1 MGHRA, CDR2 YSYEKL. V was cut by 3 bases and J by 0 bases, with 13 bases left in between. In its sample, this clonotype was seen many times. Sample: whole blood. This TCR came from an adult who was a healthcare worker with PCR-confirmed SARS-CoV-2 infection or an uninfected control (not recorded which). V and J are TRBV4-1 and TRBJ2-3; possibly TRBD1 or TRBD2 for D (6 bases each). CDR3 nucleotide sequence: TGCGCCAGCAGCCAGGGGGGCCCCGCCAGCACAGATACGCAGTATTTT. It specifies CASSQGGPASTDTQYF.